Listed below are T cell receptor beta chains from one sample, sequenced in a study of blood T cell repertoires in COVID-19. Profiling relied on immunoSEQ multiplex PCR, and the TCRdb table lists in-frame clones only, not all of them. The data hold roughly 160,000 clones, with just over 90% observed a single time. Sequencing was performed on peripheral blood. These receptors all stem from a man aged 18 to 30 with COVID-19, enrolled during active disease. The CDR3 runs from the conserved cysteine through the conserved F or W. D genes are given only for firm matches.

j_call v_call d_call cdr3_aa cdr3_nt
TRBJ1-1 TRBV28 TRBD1 CASRGGLNTEAFF TGTGCCAGCAGAGGGGGCTTGAACACTGAAGCTTTCTTT
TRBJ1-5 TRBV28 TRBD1 CASSPGTGGQPQHF TGTGCCAGCAGTCCCGGGACAGGAGGACAGCCCCAGCATTTT
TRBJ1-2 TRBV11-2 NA CASSRGITNYGYTF TGTGCCAGCAGCCGGGGGATTACTAACTATGGCTACACCTTC
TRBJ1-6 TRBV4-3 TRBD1 CASSQVQGAASYNSPLHF TGCGCCAGCAGCCAGGTTCAGGGGGCGGCCTCCTATAATTCACCCCTCCACTTT
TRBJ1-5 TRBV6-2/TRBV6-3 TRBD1 CASSFSFGTGPNQPQHF TGTGCCAGCAGTTTCTCCTTCGGGACAGGGCCCAATCAGCCCCAGCATTTT
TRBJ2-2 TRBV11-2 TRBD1 CASSPGTGASGELFF TGTGCCAGCAGCCCGGGGACAGGGGCGTCCGGGGAGCTGTTTTTT
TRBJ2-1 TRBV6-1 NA CASSDNRYNEQFF TGTGCCAGCAGTGACAACAGATACAATGAGCAGTTCTTC
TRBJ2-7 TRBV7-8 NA CASSPRTTLHPYEQYF TGTGCCAGCAGCCCAAGGACTACCCTACATCCCTACGAGCAGTACTTC
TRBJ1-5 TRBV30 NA CAWTGQPNQPQHF TGTGCCTGGACCGGACAGCCCAATCAGCCCCAGCATTTT
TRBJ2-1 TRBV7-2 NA CASSLWYGDEQFF TGTGCCAGCAGCTTATGGTACGGGGATGAGCAGTTCTTC
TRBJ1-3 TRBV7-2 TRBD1 CASSLDGGQPNSGNTIYF TGTGCCAGCAGCTTAGATGGGGGACAGCCTAATTCTGGAAACACCATATATTTT
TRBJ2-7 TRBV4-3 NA CASSQGGGYEQYF TGCGCCAGCAGCCAAGGAGGGGGCTACGAGCAGTACTTC
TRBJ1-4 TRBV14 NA CASSEGLATNEKLFF TGTGCCAGCAGCGAAGGGTTAGCAACTAATGAAAAACTGTTTTTT
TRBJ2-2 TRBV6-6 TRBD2 CATRTSGDTGELFF TGTGCCACCCGGACTAGCGGGGACACCGGGGAGCTGTTTTTT
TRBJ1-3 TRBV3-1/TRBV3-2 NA CASSQDPRVLGNTIYF TGTGCCAGCAGCCAAGACCCCAGGGTGCTCGGAAACACCATATATTTT
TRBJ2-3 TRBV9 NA CASSYSWAGTRTDTQYF TGTGCCAGCAGCTACAGTTGGGCGGGGACTCGCACAGATACGCAGTATTTT
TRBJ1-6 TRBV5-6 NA CASSPFGRQELSNSPLHF TGTGCCAGCAGCCCGTTCGGTCGACAGGAACTTTCTAATTCACCCCTCCACTTT
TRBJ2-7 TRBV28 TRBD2 CASSNSGRPYEQYF TGTGCCAGCAGTAATAGCGGGAGACCCTACGAGCAGTACTTC
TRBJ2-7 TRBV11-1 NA CASSLDRVFYEQYF TGTGCCAGCAGCCTAGACCGGGTTTTCTACGAGCAGTACTTC
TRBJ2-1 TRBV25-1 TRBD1 CASRDRGGVEQFF TGTGCCAGCAGGGACAGGGGAGGGGTTGAGCAGTTCTTC
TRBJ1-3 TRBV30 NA CAWSGGGASGNTIYF TGTGCCTGGAGTGGCGGAGGGGCCTCTGGAAACACCATATATTTT
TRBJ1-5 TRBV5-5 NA CASSLGGGEQPQHF TGTGCCAGCAGCTTAGGTGGCGGAGAACAGCCCCAGCATTTT
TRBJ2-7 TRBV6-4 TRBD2 CASSFTSGSSYEQYF TGTGCCAGCAGTTTTACTAGCGGTTCATCCTACGAGCAGTACTTC
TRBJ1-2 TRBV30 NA CAWRNDRAYGYTF TGTGCCTGGAGGAACGACAGAGCCTATGGCTACACCTTC
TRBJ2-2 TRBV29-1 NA CSVAPVQTGELFF TGCAGCGTGGCACCAGTGCAAACCGGGGAGCTGTTTTTT
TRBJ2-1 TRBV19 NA CASSTAGSSYNEQFF TGTGCCAGTTCAACTGCCGGGAGCTCCTACAATGAGCAGTTCTTC
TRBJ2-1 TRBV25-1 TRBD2 CASRTTSGSSNEQFF TGTGCCAGCAGAACGACTAGCGGGAGCTCAAATGAGCAGTTCTTC
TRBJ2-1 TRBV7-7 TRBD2 CASSPRLADSYNEQFF TGTGCTAGCAGCCCGAGACTAGCGGACTCCTACAATGAGCAGTTCTTC
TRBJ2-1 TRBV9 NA CASSTGYSSYNEQFF TGTGCCAGCAGCACAGGGTATAGCTCCTACAATGAGCAGTTCTTC
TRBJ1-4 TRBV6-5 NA CASSYQITNEKLFF TGTGCCAGCAGTTATCAGATTACCAATGAAAAACTGTTTTTT